One and the same sample provided the 9 T cell receptor beta chains below, sequenced in a study of CD8 T cells in ankylosing spondylitis. Study observations and caveats: A motif in TCR beta, a set of 8 or 9 highly homologous variants, appeared characteristic of ankylosing spondylitis blood.

TCRdb reprocessed the 5' RACE reads via MiXCR and lists one record per CDR3 protein. This table holds approximately 500,000 distinct CDR3 sequences, 10% to 15% found once. No antigen has been assigned to these receptors. Sequenced input: blood, either unsorted or a sorted T cell fraction (not recorded which). These receptors originate from a male donor with ankylosing spondylitis.

V usage is TRBV3-1 and J usage is TRBJ2-1, with 11 bases matching TRBD2. The CDR3 has 15 amino acids. V shed 1 base, J shed 9 bases, and the junction held 5 bases outside the gene matches. CDR1 LGHDT and CDR2 YNNKEL come from the germline V gene (reference sequence). The CDR3 sequence: CASSQVASGRSEQFF. The CDR3 DNA reads TGTGCCAGCAGCCAAGTGGCTAGCGGGAGGTCTGAGCAGTTCTTC.

The table lists this clonotype with a few counts. The rearrangement joins TRBV20-1 to TRBJ2-1, with 7 bases matching TRBD2. Germline CDR1 is DFQATT and CDR2 is SNEGSKA (reference sequence). V lost 0 bases and J lost 6; bases outside the gene matches: 23. The CDR3 spans 20 residues. The DNA of the CDR3 is TGCAGTGCTAGAGATAGTGGCGCTAGCGGAAGACTCCTTCTATCCAATGAGCAGTTCTTC. This gives the protein CSARDSGASGRLLLSNEQFF.

The rearrangement joins TRBV9 to TRBJ2-3, with TRBD2 matching over 12 bases. The germline V gene encodes CDR1 SGDLS and CDR2 YYNGEE. Losses at the gene ends were 2 bases for V and 4 bases for J; bases not matched to a gene: 8. The CDR3 length is 17 residues. CDR3 DNA sequence: TGTGCCAGCAGCGTCCAGACTAGCGGGAGAGGGGCAGATACGCAGTATTTT. It codes for CASSVQTSGRGADTQYF. Variable domain in full (rest from reference TRBV9 and TRBJ2-3): DSGVTQTPKHLITATGQRVTLRCSPRSGDLSVYWYQQSLDQGLQFLIQYYNGEERAKGNILERFSAQQFPDLHSELNLSSLELGDSALYFCASSVQTSGRGADTQYFGPGTRLTVL.

This clonotype occurred a few times. The chain's CDR3 is CASSATGGSPLHF. The CDR3 DNA follows: TGTGCCAGCAGCGCCACGGGCGGTTCACCCCTCCACTTT. The chain links TRBV7-9 to TRBJ1-6; D not resolved. Trimming took 5 bases from V and 9 from J, leaving 11 bases between them. Germline V gives CDR1 SEHNR, CDR2 FQNEAQ (reference sequence). CDR3 length equals 13 residues.

The rearrangement uses TRBV3-1 and TRBJ2-5; 7 nucleotides match TRBD2. The CDR3 length is 15 residues. With 0 bases clipped from V and 5 bases from J, the junction kept 6 bases outside the gene matches. Per the germline V gene, CDR1 is LGHDT and CDR2 is YNNKEL (reference sequence). The CDR3 here is CASSQESGIAETQYF. Written as DNA, the CDR3 is TGTGCCAGCAGCCAAGAAAGCGGGATCGCGGAGACCCAGTACTTC.

A few counts support this clonotype. V and J are TRBV24-1 and TRBJ2-1; 9 bases align to TRBD2. The V and J ends lost 5 bases and 4 bases, in that order; junction bases with no gene match: 5. The CDR3 covers 15 residues. Germline CDR1 KGHDR, CDR2 SFDVKD. CDR3 bases: TGTGCCACCAGTGTTAGCGGGAGAGGTTACAATGAGCAGTTCTTC. The encoded protein is CATSVSGRGYNEQFF.

This clonotype was counted between two and nine times. The J gene is TRBJ2-1, the V gene TRBV5-1, with a tentative D call TRBD1 (5 bases). The CDR3 length is 11 residues. The germline V and J ends were trimmed by 4 bases and 14 bases, with 13 bases remaining between them. Germline-derived CDR1 and CDR2 are SGHRS and YFSETQ. Written as DNA, the CDR3 is TGCGCCAGCAGCCAAGGGGCGATCGAGTTCTTC. Translating it yields CASSQGAIEFF.

Notes on this clonotype: At one boundary the junction diverges from the germline segment, which might be a read error. The genes are TRBV12-3 or TRBV12-4 and TRBJ2-7, with TRBD1 matching over 7 bases. This CDR3 is 11 amino acids long. The CDR3 loop reads CASSLYGTESF. The CDR3 DNA is TGTGCCAGCAGTTTGTATGGGACAGAGAGCTTC.

This clonotype showed up just a few times. The chain recombines TRBV11-3 with TRBJ2-1, with a possible D match to TRBD2 (6 bases). Trimming stripped 5 bases from V and 5 bases from J, with 16 bases between. CDR3 length equals 15 residues. Germline lookup yields CDR1 SGHNT and CDR2 YENEEA. The CDR3 protein is CASSTGLSGNNEQFF. The CDR3 DNA follows: TGTGCCAGCAGCACGGGACTTTCCGGGAACAATGAGCAGTTCTTC.